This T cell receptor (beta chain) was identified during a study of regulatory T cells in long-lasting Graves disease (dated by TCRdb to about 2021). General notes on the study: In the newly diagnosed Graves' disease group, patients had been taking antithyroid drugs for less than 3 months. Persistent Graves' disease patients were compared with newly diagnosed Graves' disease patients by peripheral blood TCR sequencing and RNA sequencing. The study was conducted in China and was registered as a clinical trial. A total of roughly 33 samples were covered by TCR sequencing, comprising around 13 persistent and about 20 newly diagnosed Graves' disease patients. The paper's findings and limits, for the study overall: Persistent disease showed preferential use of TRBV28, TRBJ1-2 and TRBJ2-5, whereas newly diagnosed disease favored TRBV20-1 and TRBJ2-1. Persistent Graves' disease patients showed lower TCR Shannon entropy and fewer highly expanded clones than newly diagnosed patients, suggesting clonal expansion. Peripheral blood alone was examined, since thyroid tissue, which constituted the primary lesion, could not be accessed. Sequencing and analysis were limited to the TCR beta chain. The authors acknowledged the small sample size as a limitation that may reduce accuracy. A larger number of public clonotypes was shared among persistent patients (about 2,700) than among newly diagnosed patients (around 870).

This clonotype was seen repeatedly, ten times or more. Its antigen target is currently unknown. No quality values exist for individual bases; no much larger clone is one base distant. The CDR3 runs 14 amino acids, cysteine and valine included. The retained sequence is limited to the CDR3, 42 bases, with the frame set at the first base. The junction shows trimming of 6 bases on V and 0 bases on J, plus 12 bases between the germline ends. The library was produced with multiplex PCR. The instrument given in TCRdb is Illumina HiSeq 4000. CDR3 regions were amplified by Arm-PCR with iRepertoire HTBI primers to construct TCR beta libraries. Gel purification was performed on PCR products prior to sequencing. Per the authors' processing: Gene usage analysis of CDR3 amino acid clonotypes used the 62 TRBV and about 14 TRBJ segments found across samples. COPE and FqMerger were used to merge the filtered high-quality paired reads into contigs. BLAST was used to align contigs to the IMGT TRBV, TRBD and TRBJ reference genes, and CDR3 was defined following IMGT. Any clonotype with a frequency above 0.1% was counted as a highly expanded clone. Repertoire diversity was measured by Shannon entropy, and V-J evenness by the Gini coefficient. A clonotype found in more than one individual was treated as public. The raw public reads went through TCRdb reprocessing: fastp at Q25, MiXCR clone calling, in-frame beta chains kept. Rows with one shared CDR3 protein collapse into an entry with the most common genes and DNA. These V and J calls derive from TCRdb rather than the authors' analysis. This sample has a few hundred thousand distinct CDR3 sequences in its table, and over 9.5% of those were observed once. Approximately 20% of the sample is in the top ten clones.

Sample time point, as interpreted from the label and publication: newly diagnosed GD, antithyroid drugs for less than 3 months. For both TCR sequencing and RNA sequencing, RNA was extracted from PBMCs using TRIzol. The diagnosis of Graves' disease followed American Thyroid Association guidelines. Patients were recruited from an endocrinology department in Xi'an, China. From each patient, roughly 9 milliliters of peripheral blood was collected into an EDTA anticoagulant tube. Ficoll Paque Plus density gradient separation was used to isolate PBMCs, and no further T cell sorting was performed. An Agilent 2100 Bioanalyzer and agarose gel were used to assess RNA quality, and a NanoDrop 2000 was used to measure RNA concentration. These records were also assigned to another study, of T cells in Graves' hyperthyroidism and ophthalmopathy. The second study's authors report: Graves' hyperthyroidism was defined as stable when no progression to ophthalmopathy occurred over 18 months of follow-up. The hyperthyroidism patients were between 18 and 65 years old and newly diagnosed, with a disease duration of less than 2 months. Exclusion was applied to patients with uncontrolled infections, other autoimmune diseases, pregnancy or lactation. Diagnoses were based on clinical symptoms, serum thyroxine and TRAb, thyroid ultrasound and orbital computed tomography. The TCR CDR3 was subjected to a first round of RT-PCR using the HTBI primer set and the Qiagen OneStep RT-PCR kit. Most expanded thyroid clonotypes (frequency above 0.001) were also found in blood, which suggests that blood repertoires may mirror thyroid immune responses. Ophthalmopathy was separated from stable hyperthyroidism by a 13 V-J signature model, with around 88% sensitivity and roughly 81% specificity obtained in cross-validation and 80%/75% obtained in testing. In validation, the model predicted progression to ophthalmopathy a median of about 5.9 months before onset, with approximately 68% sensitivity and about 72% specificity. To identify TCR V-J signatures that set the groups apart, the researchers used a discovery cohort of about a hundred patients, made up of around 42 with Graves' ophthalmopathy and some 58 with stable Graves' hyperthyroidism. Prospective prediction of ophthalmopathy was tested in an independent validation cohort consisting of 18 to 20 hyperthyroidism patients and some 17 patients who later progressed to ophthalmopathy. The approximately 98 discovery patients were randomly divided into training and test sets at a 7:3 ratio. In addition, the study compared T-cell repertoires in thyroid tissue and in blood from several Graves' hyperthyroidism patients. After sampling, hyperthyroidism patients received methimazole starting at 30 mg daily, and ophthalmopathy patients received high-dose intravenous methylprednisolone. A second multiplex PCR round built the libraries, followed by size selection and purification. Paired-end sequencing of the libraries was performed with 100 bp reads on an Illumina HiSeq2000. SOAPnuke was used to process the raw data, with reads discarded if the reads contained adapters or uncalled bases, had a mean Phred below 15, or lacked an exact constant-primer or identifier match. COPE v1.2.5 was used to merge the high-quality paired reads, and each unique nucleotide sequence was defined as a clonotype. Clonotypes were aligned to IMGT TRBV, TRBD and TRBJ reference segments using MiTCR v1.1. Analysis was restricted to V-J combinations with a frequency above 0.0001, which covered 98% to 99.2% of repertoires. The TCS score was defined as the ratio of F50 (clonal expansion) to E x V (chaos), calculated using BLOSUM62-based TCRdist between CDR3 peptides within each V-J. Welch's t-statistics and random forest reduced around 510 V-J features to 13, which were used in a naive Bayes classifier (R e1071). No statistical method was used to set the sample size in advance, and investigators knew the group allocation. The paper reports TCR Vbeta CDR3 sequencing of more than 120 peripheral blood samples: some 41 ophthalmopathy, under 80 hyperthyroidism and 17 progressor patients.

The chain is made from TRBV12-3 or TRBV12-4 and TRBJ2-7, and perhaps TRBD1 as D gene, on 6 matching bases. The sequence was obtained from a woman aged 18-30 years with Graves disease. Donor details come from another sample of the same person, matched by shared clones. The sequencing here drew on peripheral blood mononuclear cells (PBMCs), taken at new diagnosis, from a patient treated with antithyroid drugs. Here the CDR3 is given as CASRALQGSYEQYV. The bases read TGTGCCAGCAGGGCCTTACAGGGCTCCTACGAGCAGTACGTC.